This entry concerns a single T cell receptor beta chain. Which antigen it targets is not known. Base qualities were left out, and no much larger clone turns up one base away. The data were obtained in a study of CD8+ T cells in alopecia areata (dated by TCRdb to 2016 to 2019). At the level of the whole study: In both human patients and the C3H/HeJ mouse model, the study applied high-throughput TCRbeta sequencing to look at T cell clonal expansion in alopecia areata. Scalp tissue and sorted CD4+ and CD8+ peripheral blood T cells from patchy and totalis/universalis alopecia areata patients and from healthy controls were covered by human TCRbeta sequencing. Scalp clonality was compared among normal scalp (n=4), patchy alopecia areata scalp (n=8), and alopecia totalis/universalis scalp (n=8). RNA was obtained with the PAXgene miRNA kit for fixed scalp, the miRNeasy kit for PBMCs, and the RNeasy kit for mouse skin. TCRbeta CDR3 regions were amplified by immunoSEQ multiplex PCR with 35 Vbeta forward and 13 Jbeta reverse primers.

PBMCs were isolated by density centrifugation and stained for CD3, CD4 and CD8, after which CD4+ and CD8+ T cells were sorted on a FACSAria. Unaffected controls provided scalp biopsies and blood samples. What the work shows at the level of the full study, not this receptor alone: Shared TCR sequences between patients were less evident than in mice, which may be partly attributable to HLA diversity in the patient population. Unlike mouse skin, which is dominated by gammadelta T cells, normal human skin has resident alphabeta T cells that are also sequenced, and this complicates analysis of the scalp TCR repertoire. Compared with normal scalp, lesional scalp, particularly in alopecia totalis/universalis, had higher clonality and more expanded CD8+ clones, which suggests antigenic drive.

V is pruned by 4 bases and J by 8 bases, leaving 14 bases of the junction without a gene match. Taken from the germline V gene, the CDR1 and CDR2 loops are SGHRS and YFSETQ. Spanning cysteine to phenylalanine, the CDR3 consists of 16 amino acids. Only the CDR3 part of the read is kept: 48 bases, read in frame from the first base. Library preparation used the immunoSEQ multiplex PCR assay. RNA was extracted from all samples and reverse transcribed into cDNA, which served as template for TCR sequencing. First-strand cDNA was synthesized using SuperScript III with a 2:1 mix of oligo-dT and random hexamers. A synthetic immune receptor repertoire was used to measure amplification bias, and any remaining bias was corrected computationally. The authors' pipeline ran thus. Raw reads were preprocessed to remove errors, and CDR3 was defined according to IMGT conventions as the region from the conserved cysteine to phenylalanine. Clonality was computed by normalizing Shannon entropy by log2 of the number of productive unique TCRs and subtracting the result from 1. Scalp TCRbeta sequences were cross-referenced with sorted blood CD4 and CD8 repertoires so that the CD4 or CD8 identity of scalp clones could be inferred. Not all clones reach the TCRdb copy of this immuneACCESS table, which keeps in-frame sequences only. Checked studies attribute under half of the gap to unresolved V genes and leave the rest unexplained. That table furnishes V, J and clone size, whereas the DNA furnished D and trimming. The sample table records around 150,000 clones; 55% of these occur just once. The ten largest clones capture more than 4.5% of the sample.

The sequenced sample was CD4+ T cells sorted from blood. The receptor chain draws on TRBV5-1 and TRBJ2-2; 7 bases in between match TRBD2. This receptor was obtained from a human donor in good health. The CDR3 reads as follows: CASSRTGTTTMGELFF. The DNA sequence reads TGCGCCAGCAGCCGAACCGGGACTACCACTATGGGGGAGCTGTTTTTT.